The 13 T cell receptor beta chains reported below all come from one sample, sequenced in a study of blood T cell repertoires in COVID-19. Assay used: immunoSEQ multiplex PCR; TCRdb lists only in-frame clones, some missing. Of some 350,000 clones detected, 88% appear once; the ten largest clones hold about 5%. The sequenced material came from PBMCs or T cells enriched from blood (not recorded which). These receptors were taken from a man aged 30-40 years who had recovered from COVID-19.

This clone was found a few times. The chain has TRBV5-1 and TRBJ2-5; TRBD2 agrees at 10 bases. The CDR3 totals 17 residues. Germline CDR1 SGHRS, CDR2 YFSETQ. Trimming at V came to 0 bases and at J to 1 base, leaving 6 bases not matched to a gene. In DNA form, the CDR3 reads TGCGCCAGCAGCTTGGTCGGTAGCGGGGGGCCCCAAGAGACCCAGTACTTC. Translation gives CASSLVGSGGPQETQYF.

The chain is built from TRBV10-3 and TRBJ2-5; maybe TRBD1 (6 bases). This CDR3 is built from 15 residues. Trimming removed 4 bases from V and 4 bases from J, with 16 bases in between. The germline CDR1 and CDR2 sequences are ENHRY and SYGVKD. The CDR3 DNA follows: TGTGCCATCAGTGTCGGTAACAGGGTGTCAGAGACCCAGTACTTC. This sequence encodes CAISVGNRVSETQYF.

The gene calls are TRBV2 and TRBJ1-6, with 7 bases aligning to TRBD1. CDR3 length equals 13 residues. Looked up from germline, CDR1 is SNHLY and CDR2 is FYNNEI. Losses at the gene ends were 5 bases for V and 9 bases for J; bases not matched to a gene: 4. CDR3 nucleotide sequence: TGTGCCAGCAGTCACAGGGGAGGTTCACCCCTCCACTTT. It translates to CASSHRGGSPLHF.

V and J are TRBV2 and TRBJ1-5, with 7 bases matching TRBD1. Trimming removed 5 bases from V and 1 base from J; junction bases left unmatched: 5. Germline-derived CDR1 and CDR2 are SNHLY and FYNNEI. This CDR3 contains 15 residues. The CDR3 reads CASSRATGSNQPQHF. DNA of the CDR3: TGTGCCAGCAGTAGGGCGACAGGGAGCAATCAGCCCCAGCATTTT.

This chain joins TRBV5-4 and TRBJ2-3; 14 bases are a match to TRBD2. Trimming took 3 bases from V and 2 from J; bases not matched to a gene: 2. This CDR3 is built from 16 residues. CDR1 and CDR2 from the germline V gene are SGHNT and YYREEE (reference sequence). The CDR3 coding sequence is TGTGCCAGCAGCTGGGGACTAGCGGGGGTCACAGATACGCAGTATTTT. It translates to CASSWGLAGVTDTQYF.

V usage is TRBV4-1 and J usage is TRBJ2-5, with 14 bases that match TRBD2. Germline values: CDR1 MGHRA, CDR2 YSYEKL. With 1 base clipped from V and 1 base from J, the junction kept 8 bases outside the gene matches. The CDR3 totals 19 residues. CDR3 region: CASSQGLAGGLAPQETQYF. CDR3 in DNA: TGCGCCAGCAGCCAAGGACTAGCGGGGGGGCTGGCCCCCCAAGAGACCCAGTACTTC.

The V gene is TRBV6-1, the J gene TRBJ2-7; tentatively, D is TRBD1 (5 bases). Germline assignment: CDR1 MNHNS and CDR2 SASEGT. The CDR3 totals 16 residues. The V end was cut by 0 bases, the J end by 0 bases, with 12 bases between. The CDR3 DNA follows: TGTGCCAGCAGTGAAGCGGTACAGGACCTCTCCTACGAGCAGTACTTC. The encoded protein is CASSEAVQDLSYEQYF.

The rearrangement uses TRBV7-9 and TRBJ1-4; D gene uncertain. V lost 1 base and J 7 bases, leaving 10 bases between the germline ends. The CDR3 has 14 residues. The germline CDR1 and CDR2 sequences are SEHNR and FQNEAQ (reference sequence). CDR3 sequence reads: CASSLVGSGEKLFF. The CDR3 region has the DNA TGTGCCAGCAGCTTAGTGGGCAGTGGTGAAAAACTGTTTTTT.

The rearrangement uses TRBV15 and TRBJ2-7, with 8 bases matching TRBD1. The junction had 7 bases not matched to a gene; V was cut back by 3 bases and J by 6 bases. Germline V lookup: CDR1 LNHNV, CDR2 YYDKDF (reference sequence). The CDR3 is 14 amino acids. The CDR3 here is CATSRDRAPLEQYF. In nucleotides, the CDR3 is TGTGCCACCAGCAGGGACAGGGCCCCGCTCGAGCAGTACTTC.

The chain joins TRBV7-8 to TRBJ2-7, with D unclear. CDR1 SGHVS and CDR2 FQNEAQ come from the germline V gene. The ends were cut back, 5 bases at V and 3 bases at J, with 8 bases in the middle. This CDR3 has 12 residues. CDR3 nucleotides: TGTGCCAGCAGCCCGAGGTACTACGAGCAGTACTTC. Residues: CASSPRYYEQYF.

This sequence joins TRBV18 and TRBJ1-2; TRBD1 might be the D (5 bases). CDR1 and CDR2 from the germline V gene are KGHSH and LQKENI. V shed 0 bases and J shed 6 bases, with 11 bases lying between them. The length of the CDR3 is 14 residues. DNA for the CDR3: TGTGCCAGCTCACCACCGTCAGGGTTGGATGGCTACACCTTC. This translates into CASSPPSGLDGYTF.

The chain joins TRBV5-1 to TRBJ1-6, with D possibly being TRBD1 (5 bases). V lost 0 bases and J 13 bases, leaving 14 bases between the germline ends. CDR3 size: 14 residues. Per germline, CDR1 SGHRS and CDR2 YFSETQ. CDR3 in DNA: TGCGCCAGCAGCTTGGGACAGACCCTTGATCCCCTCCACTTT. This codes for CASSLGQTLDPLHF. The entire variable domain, with the rest obtained from reference TRBV5-1 and TRBJ1-6, is as follows: KAGVTQTPRYLIKTRGQQVTLSCSPISGHRSVSWYQQTPGQGLQFLFEYFSETQRNKGNFPGRFSGRQFSNSRSEMNVSTLELGDSALYLCASSLGQTLDPLHFGNGTRLTVT.

The rearrangement links TRBV5-8 to TRBJ2-7; the D gene is possibly TRBD1 (5 bases). In germline, CDR1 is SGHTS, CDR2 YDEGEE. The CDR3 is 14 amino acids. The V end was cut by 2 bases, the J end by 1 base, with 10 bases between. CDR3 in amino acids: CASSFETVSYEQYF. Here the CDR3 DNA reads TGTGCCAGCAGCTTCGAGACAGTGTCCTACGAGCAGTACTTC.